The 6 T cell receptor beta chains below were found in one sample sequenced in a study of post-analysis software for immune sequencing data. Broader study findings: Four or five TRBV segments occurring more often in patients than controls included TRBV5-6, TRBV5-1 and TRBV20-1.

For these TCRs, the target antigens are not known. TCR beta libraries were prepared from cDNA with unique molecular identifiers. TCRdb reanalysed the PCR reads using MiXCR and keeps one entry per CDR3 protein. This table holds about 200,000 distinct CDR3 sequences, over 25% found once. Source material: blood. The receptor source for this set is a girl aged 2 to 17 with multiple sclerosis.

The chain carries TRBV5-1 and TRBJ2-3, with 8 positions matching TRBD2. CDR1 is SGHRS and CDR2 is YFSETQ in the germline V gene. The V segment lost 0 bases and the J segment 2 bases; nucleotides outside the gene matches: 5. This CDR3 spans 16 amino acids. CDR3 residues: CASSLGRREDTDTQYF. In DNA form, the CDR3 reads TGCGCCAGCAGCTTGGGGAGGCGGGAGGACACAGATACGCAGTATTTT. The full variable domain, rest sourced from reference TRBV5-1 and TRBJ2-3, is KAGVTQTPRYLIKTRGQQVTLSCSPISGHRSVSWYQQTPGQGLQFLFEYFSETQRNKGNFPGRFSGRQFSNSRSEMNVSTLELGDSALYLCASSLGRREDTDTQYFGPGTRLTVL.

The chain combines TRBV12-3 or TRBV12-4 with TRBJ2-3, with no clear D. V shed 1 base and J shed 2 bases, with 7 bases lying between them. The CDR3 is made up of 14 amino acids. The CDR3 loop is CASSLGVHTDTQYF. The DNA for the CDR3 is TGTGCCAGCAGTTTAGGCGTCCACACAGATACGCAGTATTTT.

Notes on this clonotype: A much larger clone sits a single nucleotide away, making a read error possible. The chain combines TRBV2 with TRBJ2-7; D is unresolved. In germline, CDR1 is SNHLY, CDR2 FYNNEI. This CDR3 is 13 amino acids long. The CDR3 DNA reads TGTGCCAGCAGCGAAAGTAATAGAGGAATGCAGCACTTC. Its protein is CASSESNRGMQHF.

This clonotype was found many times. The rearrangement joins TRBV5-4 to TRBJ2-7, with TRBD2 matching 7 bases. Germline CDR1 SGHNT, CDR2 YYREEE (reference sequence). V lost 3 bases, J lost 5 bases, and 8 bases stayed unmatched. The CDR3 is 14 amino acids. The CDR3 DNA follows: TGTGCCAGCAGCTCGAAGCGGGGAGTGAACGAGCAGTACTTC. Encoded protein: CASSSKRGVNEQYF.

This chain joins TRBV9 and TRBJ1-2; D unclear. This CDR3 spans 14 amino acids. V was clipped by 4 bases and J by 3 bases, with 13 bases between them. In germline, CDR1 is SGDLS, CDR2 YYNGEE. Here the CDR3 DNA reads TGTGCCAGCAGCCTTAGCCCCAGTTACTATGGCTACACCTTC. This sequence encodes CASSLSPSYYGYTF.

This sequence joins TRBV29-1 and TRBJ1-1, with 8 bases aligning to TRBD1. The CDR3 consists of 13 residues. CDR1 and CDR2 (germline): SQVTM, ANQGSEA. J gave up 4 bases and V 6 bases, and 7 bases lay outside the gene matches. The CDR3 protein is CSVGQGGGTEAFF. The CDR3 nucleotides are TGCAGCGTCGGACAGGGCGGCGGCACTGAAGCTTTCTTT.